There are a few counts of the clone carrying this T cell receptor beta chain. Its specificity is unknown. The record originates from a study of T-cell memory formation after mild COVID-19. Findings of the study overall: The appearance of some responding clones in pre-infection memory suggested that cross-reactive memory joined. Later expanders leaned CD4+, whereas clones that contracted between day 15 and 85 were balanced CD4/CD8.

CDR1 and CDR2 (germline): SGHTA, FQGTGA. This CDR3 contains 14 residues. Trimming left V 3 bases short and J 5 bases short, with 13 bases between. In TCRdb, the 5' RACE reads were re-called with MiXCR into one record per CDR3 protein. The data contain roughly 170,000 distinct CDR3 sequences, roughly 20% of them seen just once; the ten biggest clones take up approximately 4%. The sample was PBMCs or a T cell subset sorted from them (not recorded which). This TCR came from a man younger than 35 who had mild COVID-19 (a few samples of this study predate the infection). Cell type and time point are not known. The V and J genes are TRBV7-3 and TRBJ1-1; a weak D match, TRBD1 (6 bases). Here the CDR3 DNA reads TGTGCCAGCAGCTTCCAGGGGCAGGATACTGAAGCTTTCTTT. This sequence encodes CASSFQGQDTEAFF.